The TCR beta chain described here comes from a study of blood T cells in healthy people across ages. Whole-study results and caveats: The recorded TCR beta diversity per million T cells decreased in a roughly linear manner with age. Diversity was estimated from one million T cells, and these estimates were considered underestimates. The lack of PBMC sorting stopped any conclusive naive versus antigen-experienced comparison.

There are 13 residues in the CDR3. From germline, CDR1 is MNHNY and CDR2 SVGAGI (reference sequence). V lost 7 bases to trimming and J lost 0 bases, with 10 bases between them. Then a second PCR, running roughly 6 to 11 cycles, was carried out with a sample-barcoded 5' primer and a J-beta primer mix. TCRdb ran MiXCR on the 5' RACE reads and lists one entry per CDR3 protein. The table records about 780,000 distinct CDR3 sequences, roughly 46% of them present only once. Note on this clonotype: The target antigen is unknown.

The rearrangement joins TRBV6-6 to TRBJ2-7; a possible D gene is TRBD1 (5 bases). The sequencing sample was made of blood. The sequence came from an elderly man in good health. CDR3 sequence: CASTIRDSYEQYF. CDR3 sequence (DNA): TGTGCCAGCACCATCAGGGACTCCTACGAGCAGTACTTC.